One sample yielded the 14 T cell receptor beta chains listed below, sequenced in a study of blood T cells in healthy people across ages. Then a second PCR, running roughly 7 to 11 cycles, was carried out with a sample-barcoded 5' primer and a J-beta primer mix. TCRdb called the 5' RACE reads again in MiXCR, with one record for every CDR3 protein. The table records 540,000 or so distinct CDR3 sequences, roughly 43% of them present only once. Sequenced sample: blood. The receptors here all came from a man aged 80 or over in good health.

In its sample, this clonotype was seen a few times. This chain's CDR3 is CSVAEQGATKNIQYF. DNA for the CDR3: TGCAGCGTTGCGGAGCAGGGAGCAACCAAAAACATTCAGTACTTC. The chain recombines TRBV29-1 with TRBJ2-4; D may correspond to TRBD1 or TRBD2 (5 bases each). This CDR3 is 15 amino acids long. Germline V CDR1 and CDR2: SQVTM, ANQGSEA. V lost 4 bases to trimming and J lost 2 bases, with 15 bases between them.

This clonotype was observed a few times. The chain combines TRBV4-1 with TRBJ1-2, with unresolved D. Germline V gives CDR1 MGHRA, CDR2 YSYEKL. Trimming stripped 0 bases from V and 7 bases from J, with 6 bases between. This CDR3 comprises 12 residues. The chain's CDR3 is CASSQDRCGYTF. The DNA of the CDR3 is TGCGCCAGCAGCCAAGATAGGTGTGGCTACACCTTC.

The rearrangement uses TRBV20-1 and TRBJ2-7; TRBD2 agrees at 9 bases. With 3 bases clipped from V and 5 bases from J, the junction kept 11 bases outside the gene matches. CDR1 and CDR2 (germline): DFQATT, SNEGSKA (reference sequence). This CDR3 is 15 amino acids long. This CDR3 reads CSARGVAGDPHEQYF. DNA for the CDR3: TGCAGTGCTAGGGGAGTAGCGGGAGATCCCCACGAGCAGTACTTC.

J is TRBJ1-5 and V is TRBV6-6; no firm D call. In germline, CDR1 is MNHNY, CDR2 SVGAGI (reference sequence). Trimming removed 2 bases from V and 3 bases from J, with 14 bases in between. This CDR3 has 16 residues. For the CDR3, the DNA is TGTGCCAGCAGTTACGGGGTGACAAGGGACAATCAGCCCCAGCATTTT. Protein product: CASSYGVTRDNQPQHF.

The chain combines TRBV10-3 with TRBJ2-1, with TRBD2 matching over 8 bases. The CDR3 is made up of 15 amino acids. With V trimmed by 9 bases and J by 0 bases, 7 bases remained unmatched. Per the germline V gene, CDR1 is ENHRY and CDR2 is SYGVKD. The CDR3 coding sequence is TGTGCCATTCAATCCGGGACTAGCTCCTACAATGAGCAGTTCTTC. Encoded protein: CAIQSGTSSYNEQFF.

This clonotype was recorded once. The V gene is TRBV4-1, the J gene TRBJ1-1; tentative D call: TRBD1 (5 bases). Germline V gives CDR1 MGHRA, CDR2 YSYEKL. The CDR3 length is 21 residues. V was cut by 3 bases and J by 1 base, with 30 bases left in between. The CDR3 loop is CASSHDTSEVKGGRGNTEAFF. CDR3 nucleotides: TGCGCCAGCAGCCATGACACATCCGAGGTTAAGGGAGGAAGGGGGAACACTGAAGCTTTCTTT.

The V gene is TRBV15, the J gene TRBJ2-2; D gene uncertain. Trimming removed 1 base at V and 6 bases at J, with 3 bases between. This CDR3 has 12 amino acids. The germline V gene encodes CDR1 LNHNV and CDR2 YYDKDF (reference sequence). CDR3: CATSRVAGELFF. As DNA, the CDR3 is TGTGCCACCAGCAGAGTAGCCGGGGAGCTGTTTTTT.

This clonotype was recorded a few times. The rearrangement uses TRBV7-9 and TRBJ2-7; TRBD2 aligns across 10 bases. From germline, CDR1 is SEHNR and CDR2 FQNEAQ (reference sequence). CDR3 length: 17 amino acids. V dropped 1 base and J dropped 6; count of bases not matched to a gene: 12. The CDR3 nucleotides are TGTGCCAGCAGCTTAGGAGGGACTAGCGCGGTCGCGGGCGAGCAGTACTTC. It yields the protein CASSLGGTSAVAGEQYF.

A remark on this clonotype: A much larger clone lies one base from this, so it may be a read error. The V and J genes are TRBV6-5 and TRBJ2-7; TRBD1 aligns across 7 bases. The CDR3 loop spans 14 amino acids. Germline V gives CDR1 MNHEY, CDR2 SVGAGI. The J segment lost 6 bases and the V segment lost 2 bases, leaving 7 bases of the junction unmatched. CDR3 region: CASSYANRGTEQYF. For the CDR3, the DNA is TGTGCCAGCAGTTACGCGAACAGGGGTACCGAGCAGTACTTC.

There are a few counts of this clonotype. The chain links TRBV6-2 or TRBV6-3 to TRBJ2-1; 16 bases are shared with TRBD2. The length of the CDR3 is 16 residues. Germline CDR1 is MNHEY and CDR2 is SVGEGT. V dropped 6 bases and J dropped 6; count of bases not matched to a gene: 5. The CDR3 is CASRRGTSGGVNEQFF. In nucleotides, the CDR3 is TGTGCCAGCAGGCGCGGGACTAGCGGGGGGGTCAATGAGCAGTTCTTC.

This clonotype has only a few counts. The chain is built from TRBV4-1 and TRBJ1-2; the D gene is possibly TRBD1 (6 bases). Germline loops: CDR1 MGHRA, CDR2 YSYEKL. The CDR3 contains 17 residues. The V end lost 4 bases, the J end lost 1 base, and 19 bases lay between the germline ends. As DNA, the CDR3 is TGCGCCAGCAGCCCGTACTACTCAGGGGCCGGTAACTATGGCTACACCTTC. Protein: CASSPYYSGAGNYGYTF.

The rearrangement links TRBV7-8 to TRBJ2-5; 8 positions match TRBD2. This CDR3 has 14 amino acids. The germline CDR1 and CDR2 sequences are SGHVS and FQNEAQ. The trim removed 2 bases at V and 11 bases at J, leaving 10 bases unmatched. CDR3 loop: CASSLMGLVPRQYF. CDR3 nucleotide sequence: TGTGCCAGCAGCTTAATGGGACTAGTTCCTCGGCAGTACTTC. The variable domain in full, completed from reference TRBV7-8 and TRBJ2-5, reads GAGVSQSPRYKVAKRGQDVALRCDPISGHVSLFWYQQALGQGPEFLTYFQNEAQLDKSGLPSDRFFAERPEGSVSTLKIQRTQQEDSAVYLCASSLMGLVPRQYFGPGTRLLVL.

The J gene is TRBJ1-1, the V gene TRBV12-3 or TRBV12-4, with a tentative D call TRBD1 (6 bases). Trimming removed 1 base at V and 4 bases at J, with 10 bases between. The CDR3 is 14 amino acids. CDR3 region: CASSLGGRPTEAFF. CDR3 DNA sequence: TGTGCCAGCAGTTTAGGGGGGCGCCCCACTGAAGCTTTCTTT.

In DNA form, the CDR3 reads TGTGCCAGCAGTTTGGGGACTAGCGGGGGGGCCCTAAGAAATGAGCAGTACTTC. Translating gives CASSLGTSGGALRNEQYF. V usage is TRBV27 and J usage is TRBJ2-5; 16 bases align to TRBD2. This CDR3 is built from 18 residues. The germline V gene encodes CDR1 MNHEY and CDR2 SMNVEV (reference sequence). V shed 3 bases, J shed 11 bases, and the junction held 15 bases outside the gene matches.